This T cell receptor (beta chain) was sequenced during a study of response to subunit inactivated influenza vaccine. V dropped 5 bases and J dropped 5 bases, with 18 bases sitting between them. The CDR3 sequence is 15 residues long. Germline V gene data show CDR1 as SGHTA and CDR2 as FQGNSA. This clonotype was picked up one time. As yet, its antigen is unknown. MiXCR, run by TCRdb on the RT-PCR reads, gives a single entry per CDR3 protein. The repertoire has hundreds of thousands of distinct CDR3 sequences, 13% of them found once; the top ten carry 13%. Study conclusions and caveats: Researchers suggested that each seasonal influenza vaccination recruits few new T cells.

This receptor was obtained from a middle-aged man who received an inactivated influenza vaccine. Material: PBMCs from blood, obtained roughly 45 days after vaccination. This chain joins TRBV7-2 and TRBJ1-1; unclear D gene. CDR3 in amino acids: CASSPGRSGLTEAFF. The DNA for the CDR3 is TGTGCCAGCAGCCCGGGCCGGTCGGGGTTGACTGAAGCTTTCTTT.